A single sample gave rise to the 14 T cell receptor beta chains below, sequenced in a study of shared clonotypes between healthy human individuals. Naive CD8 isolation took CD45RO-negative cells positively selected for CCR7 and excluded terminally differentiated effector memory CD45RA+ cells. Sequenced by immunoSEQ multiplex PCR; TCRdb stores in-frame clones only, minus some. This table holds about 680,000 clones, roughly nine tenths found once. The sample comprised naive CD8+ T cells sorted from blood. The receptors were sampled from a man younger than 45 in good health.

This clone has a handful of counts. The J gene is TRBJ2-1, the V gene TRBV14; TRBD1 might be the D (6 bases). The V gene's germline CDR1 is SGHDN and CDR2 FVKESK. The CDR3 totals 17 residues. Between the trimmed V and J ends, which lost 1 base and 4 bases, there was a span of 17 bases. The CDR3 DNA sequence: TGTGCCAGCAGCCAAGCGTTTGGGGGCCAAATGTACAATGAGCAGTTCTTC. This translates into CASSQAFGGQMYNEQFF. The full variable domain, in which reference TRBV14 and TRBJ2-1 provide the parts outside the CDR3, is EAGVTQFPSHSVIEKGQTVTLRCDPISGHDNLYWYRRVMGKEIKFLLHFVKESKQDESGMPNNRFLAERTGGTYSTLKVQPAELEDSGVYFCASSQAFGGQMYNEQFFGPGTRLTVL.

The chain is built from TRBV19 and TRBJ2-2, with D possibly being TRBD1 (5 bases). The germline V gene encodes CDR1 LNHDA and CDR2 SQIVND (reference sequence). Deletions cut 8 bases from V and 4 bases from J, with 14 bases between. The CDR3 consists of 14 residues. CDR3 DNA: TGTGCCAGTGGGGCCACCTCTGGCACCGGGGAGCTGTTTTTT. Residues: CASGATSGTGELFF.

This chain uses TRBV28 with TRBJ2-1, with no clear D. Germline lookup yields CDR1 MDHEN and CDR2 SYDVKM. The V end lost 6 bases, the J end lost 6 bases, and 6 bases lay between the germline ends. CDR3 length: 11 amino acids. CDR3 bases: TGTGCCAGCAGGTCCGGCAATGAGCAGTTCTTC. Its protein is CASRSGNEQFF.

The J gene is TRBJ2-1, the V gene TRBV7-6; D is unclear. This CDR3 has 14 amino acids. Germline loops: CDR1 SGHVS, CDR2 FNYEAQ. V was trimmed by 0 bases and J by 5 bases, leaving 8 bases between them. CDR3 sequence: CASSLAGTNNEQFF. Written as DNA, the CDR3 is TGTGCCAGCAGCTTAGCAGGTACTAACAATGAGCAGTTCTTC.

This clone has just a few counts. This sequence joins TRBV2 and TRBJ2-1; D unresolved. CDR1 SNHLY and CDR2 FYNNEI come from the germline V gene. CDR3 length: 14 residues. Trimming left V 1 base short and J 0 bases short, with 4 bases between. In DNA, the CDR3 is TGTGCCAGCAGTGAAGTAGCCTCCTACAATGAGCAGTTCTTC. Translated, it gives CASSEVASYNEQFF.

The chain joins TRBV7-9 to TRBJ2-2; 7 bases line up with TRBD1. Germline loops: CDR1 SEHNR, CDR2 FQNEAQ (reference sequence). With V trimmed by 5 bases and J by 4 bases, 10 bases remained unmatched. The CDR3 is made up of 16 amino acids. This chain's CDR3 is CASSPRTGRGTGELFF. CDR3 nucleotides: TGTGCCAGCAGCCCCCGGACAGGCCGGGGCACCGGGGAGCTGTTTTTT.

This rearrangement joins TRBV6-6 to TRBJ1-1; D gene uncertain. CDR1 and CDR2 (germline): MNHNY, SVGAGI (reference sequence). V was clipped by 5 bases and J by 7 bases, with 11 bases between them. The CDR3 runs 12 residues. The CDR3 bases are TGTGCCAGCAGTCAAGATCGAGGTGAAGCTTTCTTT. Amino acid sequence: CASSQDRGEAFF.

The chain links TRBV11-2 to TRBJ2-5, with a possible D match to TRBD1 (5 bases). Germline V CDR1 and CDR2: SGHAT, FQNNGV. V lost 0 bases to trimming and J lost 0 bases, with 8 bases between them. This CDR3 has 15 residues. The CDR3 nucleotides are TGTGCCAGCAGCTTAGAAGTGGGGCACCAAGAGACCCAGTACTTC. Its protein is CASSLEVGHQETQYF. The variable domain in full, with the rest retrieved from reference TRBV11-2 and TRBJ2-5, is EAGVAQSPRYKIIEKRQSVAFWCNPISGHATLYWYQQILGQGPKLLIQFQNNGVVDDSQLPKDRFSAERLKGVDSTLKIQPAKLEDSAVYLCASSLEVGHQETQYFGPGTRLLVL.

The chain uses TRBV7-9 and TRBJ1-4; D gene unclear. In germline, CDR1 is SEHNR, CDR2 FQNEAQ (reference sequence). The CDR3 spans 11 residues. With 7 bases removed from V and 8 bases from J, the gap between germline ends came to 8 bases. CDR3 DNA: TGTGCCAGCATTGCGGGGGAAAAACTGTTTTTT. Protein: CASIAGEKLFF.

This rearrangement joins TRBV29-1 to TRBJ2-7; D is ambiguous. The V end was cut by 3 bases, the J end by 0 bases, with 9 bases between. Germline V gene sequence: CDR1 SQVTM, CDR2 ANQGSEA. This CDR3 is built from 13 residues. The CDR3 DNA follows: TGCAGCGTTGATCGTCAGAACTCCTACGAGCAGTACTTC. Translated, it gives CSVDRQNSYEQYF.

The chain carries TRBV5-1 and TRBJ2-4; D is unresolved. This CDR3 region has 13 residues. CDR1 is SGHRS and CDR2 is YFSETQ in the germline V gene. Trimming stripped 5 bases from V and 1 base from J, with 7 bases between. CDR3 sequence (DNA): TGCGCCAGCAGGGAAGCGGCCAAAAACATTCAGTACTTC. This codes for CASREAAKNIQYF. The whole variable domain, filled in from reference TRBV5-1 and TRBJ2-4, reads KAGVTQTPRYLIKTRGQQVTLSCSPISGHRSVSWYQQTPGQGLQFLFEYFSETQRNKGNFPGRFSGRQFSNSRSEMNVSTLELGDSALYLCASREAAKNIQYFGAGTRLSVL.

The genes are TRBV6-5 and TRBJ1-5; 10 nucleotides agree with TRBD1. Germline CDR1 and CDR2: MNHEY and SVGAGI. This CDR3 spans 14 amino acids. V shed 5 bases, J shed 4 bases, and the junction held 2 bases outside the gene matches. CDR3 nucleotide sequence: TGTGCCAGCAGTGACAGGGGGCCTAATCAGCCCCAGCATTTT. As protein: CASSDRGPNQPQHF.

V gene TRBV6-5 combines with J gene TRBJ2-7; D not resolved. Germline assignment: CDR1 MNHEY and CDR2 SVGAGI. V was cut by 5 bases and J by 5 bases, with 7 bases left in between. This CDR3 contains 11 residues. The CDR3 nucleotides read TGTGCCAGCAGTCTCCTTAACGAGCAGTACTTC. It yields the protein CASSLLNEQYF.

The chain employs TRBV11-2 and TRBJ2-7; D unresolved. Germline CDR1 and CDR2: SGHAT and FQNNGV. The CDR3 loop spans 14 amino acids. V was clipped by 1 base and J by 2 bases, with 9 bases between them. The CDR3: CASSLGLRTYEQYF. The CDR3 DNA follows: TGTGCCAGCAGCTTAGGTCTTCGGACCTACGAGCAGTACTTC.